The text below deals with one TCR beta chain. Its target is not known. PCR primers comprised 60 Vbeta and 13 Jbeta primers. Only in-frame clones appear in the TCRdb table, and some are missing; sequencing was by immunoSEQ multiplex PCR. The sample records 88,000 or so clones, under 65% being singletons. The data are from a study of cytomegalovirus exposure and HLA in healthy donors. Overall study findings and caveats: CMV serostatus was the only recorded immune exposure for donors.

The sequencing sample was made of PBMCs. This clonotype was obtained from a male donor in good health and CMV-seropositive.

This CDR3 reads CASSQTQSGNTIYF. DNA of the CDR3: TGTGCCAGCAGCCAAACCCAGTCTGGAAACACCATATATTTT. This chain joins TRBV7-9 and TRBJ1-3; D is uncertain. Trimming left V 5 bases short and J 1 base short, with 9 bases between. Germline CDR1 is SEHNR and CDR2 is FQNEAQ (reference sequence). This CDR3 is 14 amino acids long.